The 19 T cell receptor beta chains presented below share a single source sample, sequenced in a study of OX40 agonist ivuxolimab in advanced cancers. Clones were sequenced by immunoSEQ multiplex PCR, and TCRdb holds only the in-frame ones, with some missing. Of under 85,000 clones listed, 70% to 90% are singletons. The sequencing here drew on CD4+ or CD8+ T cells sorted from blood, taken in a trial of the OX40 agonist ivuxolimab. The receptor set was obtained from an adult with an advanced solid tumor such as melanoma, head and neck, liver or kidney cancer.

V and J are TRBV6-5 and TRBJ1-4; D is ambiguous. The germline V gene has CDR1 MNHEY and CDR2 SVGAGI. V was shortened by 0 bases and J by 2 bases, with 4 bases between the two germline ends. The CDR3 is made up of 14 amino acids. The CDR3 spells CASSYSETNEKLFF. CDR3 DNA: TGTGCCAGCAGTTACTCAGAGACTAATGAAAAACTGTTTTTT.

This clone showed up just once. The rearrangement joins TRBV13 to TRBJ2-7, with D possibly TRBD1 on 5 matching bases. CDR1 is PRHDT, CDR2 FYEKMQ, per germline (reference sequence). V was trimmed by 5 bases and J by 0 bases, leaving 8 bases between them. This CDR3 region has 13 residues. The CDR3 loop reads CASSGASSYEQYF. Here the CDR3 DNA reads TGTGCCAGCAGCGGGGCCTCCTCCTACGAGCAGTACTTC.

The chain joins TRBV7-9 to TRBJ1-5; 7 nucleotides align to TRBD1. J gave up 3 bases and V 6 bases, and 5 bases lay outside the gene matches. The CDR3 has 14 residues. The germline V gene encodes CDR1 SEHNR and CDR2 FQNEAQ (reference sequence). The CDR3 is CASSLDRPNQPQHF. CDR3 nucleotides: TGTGCCAGCAGTTTGGACAGGCCCAATCAGCCCCAGCATTTT.

The chain is built from TRBV7-6 and TRBJ2-2; 7 nucleotides align to TRBD2. The CDR3 loop spans 17 amino acids. With V trimmed by 4 bases and J by 3 bases, 11 bases remained unmatched. Germline assignment: CDR1 SGHVS and CDR2 FNYEAQ. As DNA, the CDR3 is TGTGCCAGCAGCTCCATACCGGGGGGTTTTGACACCGGGGAGCTGTTTTTT. Protein sequence: CASSSIPGGFDTGELFF.

The chain joins TRBV30 to TRBJ2-5, with unresolved D. CDR1 is GTSNPN and CDR2 is SVGIG in the germline V gene (reference sequence). The CDR3 runs to 11 residues. The V end was cut by 0 bases, the J end by 2 bases, with 1 base between. The CDR3 DNA is TGTGCCTGGAGTGTACAAGAGACCCAGTACTTC. Residues: CAWSVQETQYF.

The genes are TRBV11-2 and TRBJ2-7, with D possibly TRBD2 on 5 matching bases. The germline CDR1 and CDR2 sequences are SGHAT and FQNNGV. Trimming pared 3 bases from V and 3 bases from J, leaving 18 bases between. The CDR3 sequence is 16 residues long. As DNA, the CDR3 is TGTGCCAGCAGCTTTTCTTTAGAGGGCGGAAACTACGAGCAGTACTTC. Its protein product is CASSFSLEGGNYEQYF.

The V call is TRBV9, the J call TRBJ2-7, with 14 positions matching TRBD2. This CDR3 has 14 residues. The trim removed 2 bases at V and 6 bases at J, leaving 1 base unmatched. Per the germline V gene, CDR1 is SGDLS and CDR2 is YYNGEE. The CDR3 reads CASSVGLAGGEQYF. For the CDR3, the DNA is TGTGCCAGCAGCGTCGGACTAGCGGGAGGCGAGCAGTACTTC.

The rearrangement links TRBV19 to TRBJ2-1; D is unclear. The CDR3 runs to 12 residues. Germline V gene sequence: CDR1 LNHDA, CDR2 SQIVND (reference sequence). Trimming left V 4 bases short and J 6 bases short, with 7 bases between. CDR3 loop: CASSRSGNEQFF. Here the CDR3 DNA reads TGTGCCAGTAGTAGATCGGGCAATGAGCAGTTCTTC.

This chain joins TRBV19 and TRBJ2-7, with D possibly TRBD2 on 6 matching bases. Trimming cost V 3 bases and J 0 bases, with 12 bases left between them. This CDR3 has 15 amino acids. Germline CDR1 reads LNHDA; CDR2 reads SQIVND (reference sequence). The CDR3: CASSMEAGSSYEQYF. The CDR3 region has the DNA TGTGCCAGTAGTATGGAAGCGGGTAGCTCCTACGAGCAGTACTTC.

The V gene is TRBV2, the J gene TRBJ1-1; unclear D gene. V was shortened by 5 bases and J by 1 base, with 8 bases between the two germline ends. The CDR3 sequence is 13 residues long. Germline lookup yields CDR1 SNHLY and CDR2 FYNNEI. CDR3 residues: CASSSFSNTEAFF. The CDR3 DNA sequence: TGTGCCAGCAGTTCCTTCTCGAACACTGAAGCTTTCTTT.

The chain carries TRBV6-5 and TRBJ2-3, with 10 bases that match TRBD2. The CDR3 runs to 15 residues. The junction had 4 bases not matched to a gene; V was cut back by 6 bases and J by 1 base. CDR1 and CDR2 (germline): MNHEY, SVGAGI. The chain's CDR3 is CASRRTSGRTDTQYF. In nucleotides, the CDR3 is TGTGCCAGCAGGAGGACTAGCGGTCGCACAGATACGCAGTATTTT.

This chain uses TRBV5-8 with TRBJ1-2, with D hard to call. Germline values: CDR1 SGHTS, CDR2 YDEGEE. Trimming pared 4 bases from V and 5 bases from J, leaving 12 bases between. The CDR3 has 13 residues. This CDR3 is CASSPVLGYGYTF. The CDR3 DNA is TGTGCCAGCAGCCCCGTTTTAGGGTATGGCTACACCTTC.

The rearrangement links TRBV29-1 to TRBJ1-1; 11 bases are shared with TRBD1. The CDR3 is 15 amino acids. V was clipped by 2 bases and J by 1 base; unmatched bases: 3. Germline V gene lookup returns CDR1 SQVTM and CDR2 ANQGSEA. The CDR3 protein is CSVELGQGANTEAFF. The CDR3 bases are TGCAGCGTTGAATTAGGACAGGGGGCGAACACTGAAGCTTTCTTT.

This CDR3 reads CASSFTGGGSNEQFF. The CDR3 nucleotides read TGCGCCAGCAGCTTTACGGGAGGAGGGTCCAATGAGCAGTTCTTC. The gene calls are TRBV5-1 and TRBJ2-1, with 7 positions matching TRBD2. The length of the CDR3 is 15 residues. The trim removed 2 bases at V and 6 bases at J, leaving 8 bases unmatched. Per germline, CDR1 SGHRS and CDR2 YFSETQ.

The genes are TRBV11-2 and TRBJ2-1; the D gene is possibly TRBD1 (5 bases). This CDR3 is 17 amino acids long. The germline V gene has CDR1 SGHAT and CDR2 FQNNGV. Trimming pared 2 bases from V and 7 bases from J, leaving 21 bases between. Here the CDR3 reads CASSLRDSPIAGNEQFF. The CDR3 nucleotides read TGTGCCAGCAGCTTAAGAGACAGCCCTATAGCCGGGAATGAGCAGTTCTTC.

This clone has a handful of counts. The chain links TRBV29-1 to TRBJ1-1; tentatively, D is TRBD1 (5 bases). CDR3 size: 13 residues. Germline V CDR1 and CDR2: SQVTM, ANQGSEA. The V and J ends lost 6 bases and 4 bases respectively, with 15 bases between them. DNA for the CDR3: TGCAGCGTGAGGGCAGGGTTGATCACTGAAGCTTTCTTT. Encoded protein: CSVRAGLITEAFF.

This sequence joins TRBV4-2 and TRBJ2-1; D gene unclear. The germline CDR1 and CDR2 sequences are LGHNA and YNFKEQ. V was cut by 0 bases and J by 9 bases, with 15 bases left in between. The CDR3 runs to 15 residues. This chain's CDR3 is CASSQERWAAVEQFF. The CDR3 DNA follows: TGTGCCAGCAGCCAAGAAAGATGGGCCGCGGTTGAGCAGTTCTTC.

The chain links TRBV7-2 to TRBJ2-5, with TRBD2 matching 12 bases. CDR1 SGHTA and CDR2 FQGNSA come from the germline V gene. This CDR3 spans 17 amino acids. With 0 bases clipped from V and 1 base from J, the junction kept 3 bases outside the gene matches. The CDR3 here is CASSLATSGGPQETQYF. CDR3 sequence (DNA): TGTGCCAGCAGCTTAGCTACTAGCGGGGGGCCCCAAGAGACCCAGTACTTC.

The rearrangement uses TRBV6-5 and TRBJ1-2, with D tentatively TRBD1 (6 bases). Trimming took 6 bases from V and 4 from J, leaving 15 bases between them. From germline, CDR1 is MNHEY and CDR2 SVGAGI. This CDR3 has 14 residues. CDR3 in DNA: TGTGCCAGCAGGGATCGACAGGCGGGCTATGGCTACACCTTC. Translation: CASRDRQAGYGYTF.